Below are 19 T cell receptor beta chains sequenced from a single sample in a study of early T cells in non-severe SARS-CoV-2 infection. Each CDR3 protein is one row after TCRdb ran MiXCR on the 5' RACE reads. The sample gives around 52,000 distinct CDR3 sequences, approximately 10% of which show up once; 10% is in the top ten. Sequences were obtained from whole blood. The receptors shown here come from an adult who was a healthcare worker with PCR-confirmed SARS-CoV-2 infection or an uninfected control (not recorded which).

The gene calls are TRBV13 and TRBJ1-6; D gene uncertain. The CDR3 runs to 15 residues. Germline V gene sequence: CDR1 PRHDT, CDR2 FYEKMQ (reference sequence). Between the trimmed V and J ends, which lost 0 bases and 7 bases, there was a span of 10 bases. The CDR3 loop reads CASSLGQTSNSPLHF. CDR3 nucleotide sequence: TGTGCCAGCAGCTTAGGACAGACTTCCAATTCACCCCTCCACTTT.

This clonotype appeared a few times. V and J are TRBV10-3 and TRBJ2-7; perhaps TRBD1 as D (6 bases). The germline gives CDR1 ENHRY, CDR2 SYGVKD. CDR3 size: 12 residues. V gave up 8 bases and J gave up 1 base, with 9 bases separating them. DNA of the CDR3: TGTGCCATCGGGCAGGGGTCCTACGAGCAGTACTTC. This translates into CAIGQGSYEQYF.

This clonotype was detected many times. This chain uses TRBV10-2 with TRBJ2-1, with a weak D call TRBD2 (5 bases). The CDR3 has 13 residues. V was pared by 4 bases and J by 1 base, with 5 bases between. Per the germline V gene, CDR1 is WSHSY and CDR2 is SAAADI. CDR3 in DNA: TGCGCCAGCAGTGGAGGGTCCTACAATGAGCAGTTCTTC. Translating gives CASSGGSYNEQFF.

This clonotype has ten or more counts. This chain joins TRBV5-6 and TRBJ2-2; TRBD2 matches 10 bases. Germline loops: CDR1 SGHDT, CDR2 YYEEEE. CDR3 length: 17 residues. The ends lost 1 base at V and 2 bases at J; junction bases unmatched: 5. This CDR3 reads CASSLSGLADNTGELFF. The CDR3 DNA reads TGTGCCAGCAGCTTGTCTGGACTAGCGGATAACACCGGGGAGCTGTTTTTT. Filled out from reference TRBV5-6 and TRBJ2-2, the complete variable domain reads DAGVTQSPTHLIKTRGQQVTLRCSPKSGHDTVSWYQQALGQGPQFIFQYYEEEERQRGNFPDRFSGHQFPNYSSELNVNALLLGDSALYLCASSLSGLADNTGELFFGEGSRLTVL.

Only a few counts were recorded for this clonotype. The V call is TRBV5-1, the J call TRBJ2-1, with unresolved D. The CDR3 consists of 13 residues. The germline V and J ends were trimmed by 0 bases and 4 bases, with 5 bases remaining between them. Germline V gene sequence: CDR1 SGHRS, CDR2 YFSETQ. CDR3 DNA: TGCGCCAGCAGCTTGGGACCTTACAATGAGCAGTTCTTC. This codes for CASSLGPYNEQFF.

This clonotype was picked up a small number of times. The J gene is TRBJ2-4, the V gene TRBV28; D might be TRBD2 (5 bases). V lost 3 bases, J lost 1 base, and 13 bases lay in between. This CDR3 has 16 residues. CDR1 is MDHEN and CDR2 is SYDVKM in the germline V gene. The CDR3 nucleotides are TGTGCCAGCAGTTTTTGGGGAGATTTGGCCAAAAACATTCAGTACTTC. The encoded protein is CASSFWGDLAKNIQYF.

This clonotype has just a few counts. This sequence joins TRBV4-1 and TRBJ2-3, with D unresolved. CDR1 is MGHRA and CDR2 is YSYEKL in the germline V gene. The CDR3 is made up of 17 amino acids. Trimming took off 1 base at V and 0 bases at J, with 14 bases between the two ends. CDR3 sequence: CASSQVCTVCSTDTQYF. The CDR3 DNA sequence: TGCGCCAGCAGCCAAGTTTGTACGGTTTGTAGCACAGATACGCAGTATTTT.

As concerns this clonotype: Since a much larger clone is just one base distant, this may be a read error. A read error is likely, as this CDR3 ends without the conserved phenylalanine or tryptophan. The chain carries TRBV19 and TRBJ2-7, with D perhaps TRBD2 (5 bases). V lost 5 bases and J lost 7, with 15 bases in between. CDR1 is LNHDA, CDR2 SQIVND, per germline (reference sequence). The CDR3 covers 13 residues. The DNA for the CDR3 is TGTGCCAGTAGTCGGACCCACCCGGGGGAGCAGTACCTC. Its protein product is CASSRTHPGEQYL.

The V and J genes are TRBV5-1 and TRBJ2-3, with 7 positions matching TRBD1. V shed 3 bases and J 6 bases; nucleotides not matched to a gene: 7. CDR1 SGHRS and CDR2 YFSETQ come from the germline V gene. The CDR3 length is 14 residues. CDR3 nucleotide sequence: TGCGCCAGCAGCTGGACAGGTCTCGGGGATACGCAGTATTTT. Translating gives CASSWTGLGDTQYF.

The CDR3 spells CSARGLAGALNEQFF. CDR3 nucleotides: TGCAGCGCCCGGGGGCTAGCGGGGGCGCTTAATGAGCAGTTCTTC. The rearrangement joins TRBV29-1 to TRBJ2-1; TRBD2 matches at 10 bases. Looked up from germline, CDR1 is SQVTM and CDR2 is ANQGSEA. The CDR3 loop spans 15 amino acids. V shed 7 bases, J shed 7 bases, and the junction held 13 bases outside the gene matches.

This clonotype has only a few counts. The chain combines TRBV11-2 with TRBJ2-1, with D possibly being TRBD1 (5 bases). The CDR3 sequence is 15 residues long. Trimming pared 0 bases from V and 9 bases from J, leaving 15 bases between. Germline loops: CDR1 SGHAT, CDR2 FQNNGV. CDR3 amino acids: CASSLEAGFIVEQFF. In DNA form, the CDR3 reads TGTGCCAGCAGCTTAGAAGCAGGGTTTATCGTTGAGCAGTTCTTC.

The J gene is TRBJ1-2, the V gene TRBV12-3 or TRBV12-4; TRBD1 matches at 8 bases. V lost 8 bases to trimming and J lost 1 base; unmatched junction nucleotides: 6. The CDR3 spans 14 residues. The chain's CDR3 is CASRTGLRNYGYTF. Here the CDR3 DNA reads TGTGCCAGCCGGACAGGGCTCCGTAACTATGGCTACACCTTC.

On this clonotype: This CDR3 fails to terminate in the conserved phenylalanine or tryptophan, so it likely reflects a read error. It is unclear where the CDR3 begins or ends on the DNA, so no DNA is shown, and the CDR3 is as TCRdb lists it. The J gene is TRBJ2-7, the V gene TRBV28; the table calls TRBD2, which could not be checked here. The CDR3 has 17 residues if both end residues are counted. Germline V lookup: CDR1 MDHEN, CDR2 SYDVKM. The CDR3 reads CASSLEQGGRRRLAGPI.

The sample holds a few counts of this clonotype. The rearrangement joins TRBV5-1 to TRBJ2-7; 9 bases fit TRBD1. The CDR3 has 14 amino acids. Germline V gene data show CDR1 as SGHRS and CDR2 as YFSETQ. Germline trimming cut 7 bases from V and 7 bases from J; bases unmatched to any gene: 12. The CDR3 sequence: CASSLQGAQGEQYF. CDR3 bases: TGCGCCAGCTCACTACAGGGGGCGCAGGGGGAGCAGTACTTC.

The gene calls are TRBV3-1 and TRBJ2-5; 7 positions match TRBD1. V lost 4 bases, J lost 3 bases, and 8 bases stayed unmatched. CDR3 length: 15 amino acids. Germline CDR1 LGHDT, CDR2 YNNKEL (reference sequence). CDR3 region: CASSRIGGMKETQYF. CDR3 coding DNA: TGTGCCAGCAGCCGAATAGGGGGCATGAAAGAGACCCAGTACTTC.

The chain combines TRBV7-9 with TRBJ1-4; 7 nucleotides match TRBD1. After removal of 1 base from V and 7 bases from J, the junction contained 3 bases not matched to a gene. Per the germline V gene, CDR1 is SEHNR and CDR2 is FQNEAQ (reference sequence). The CDR3 runs to 14 residues. In DNA, the CDR3 is TGTGCCAGCAGCTTAGAGGGACAGTTTGAAAAACTGTTTTTT. The encoded protein is CASSLEGQFEKLFF.

This clonotype has ten or more counts. In nucleotides, the CDR3 is TGTGCCAGCAGCCCACACTACGAGCAGTACTTC. It translates to CASSPHYEQYF. This sequence joins TRBV9 and TRBJ2-7; D remains ambiguous. Germline lookup yields CDR1 SGDLS and CDR2 YYNGEE. There are 11 residues in the CDR3. The V end was cut by 4 bases, the J end by 3 bases, with 5 bases between.

At least ten counts were recorded for this clonotype. The rearrangement joins TRBV6-1 to TRBJ2-2; 8 bases line up with TRBD2. This CDR3 has 15 amino acids. With V trimmed by 6 bases and J by 2 bases, 5 bases remained unmatched. Per germline, CDR1 MNHNS and CDR2 SASEGT. The CDR3 region has the DNA TGTGCCAGCAGCCTTGGACTAGCCAACACCGGGGAGCTGTTTTTT. Translated: CASSLGLANTGELFF.

This clonotype was seen a few times. This chain links TRBV6-5 with TRBJ1-2; TRBD1 matches at 7 bases. The CDR3 has 15 residues. The V segment lost 6 bases and the J segment 8 bases; nucleotides outside the gene matches: 15. Per the germline V gene, CDR1 is MNHEY and CDR2 is SVGAGI. Here the CDR3 DNA reads TGTGCCAGCAGCTCCGAGGTTACAGGGGTAGGGGGCTACACCTTC. This codes for CASSSEVTGVGGYTF.